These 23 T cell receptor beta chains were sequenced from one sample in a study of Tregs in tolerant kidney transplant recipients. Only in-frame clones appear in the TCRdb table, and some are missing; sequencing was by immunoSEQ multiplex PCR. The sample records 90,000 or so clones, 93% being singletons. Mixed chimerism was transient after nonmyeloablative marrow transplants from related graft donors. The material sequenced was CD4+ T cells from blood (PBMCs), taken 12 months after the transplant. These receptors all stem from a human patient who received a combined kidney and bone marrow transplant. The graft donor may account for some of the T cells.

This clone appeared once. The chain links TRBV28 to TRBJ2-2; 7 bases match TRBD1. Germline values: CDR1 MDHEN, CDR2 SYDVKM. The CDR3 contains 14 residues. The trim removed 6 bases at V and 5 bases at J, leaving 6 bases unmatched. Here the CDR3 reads CASSNRGGTGELFF. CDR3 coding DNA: TGTGCCAGCAGCAACAGGGGCGGTACCGGGGAGCTGTTTTTT. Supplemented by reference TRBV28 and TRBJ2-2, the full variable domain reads DVKVTQSSRYLVKRTGEKVFLECVQDMDHENMFWYRQDPGLGLRLIYFSYDVKMKEKGDIPEGYSVSREKKERFSLILESASTNQTSMYLCASSNRGGTGELFFGEGSRLTVL.

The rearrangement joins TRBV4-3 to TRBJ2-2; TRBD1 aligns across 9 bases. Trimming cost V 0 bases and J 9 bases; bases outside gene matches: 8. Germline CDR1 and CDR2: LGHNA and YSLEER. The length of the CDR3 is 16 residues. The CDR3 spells CASSQDRDRVIRELFF. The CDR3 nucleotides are TGCGCCAGCAGCCAAGATCGGGACAGGGTAATCCGGGAGCTGTTTTTT.

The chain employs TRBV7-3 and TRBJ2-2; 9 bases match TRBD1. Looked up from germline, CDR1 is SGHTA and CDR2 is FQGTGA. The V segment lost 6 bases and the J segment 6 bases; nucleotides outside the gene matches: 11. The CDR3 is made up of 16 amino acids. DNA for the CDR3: TGTGCCAGCAGTTTCTCCGGGACAGGGTTTTCCGGGGAGCTGTTTTTT. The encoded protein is CASSFSGTGFSGELFF.

CDR3 loop: CASSYSGGPNTGELFF. CDR3 sequence (DNA): TGCGCCAGCAGCTATTCGGGGGGGCCGAACACCGGGGAGCTGTTTTTT. The V call is TRBV5-1, the J call TRBJ2-2; 8 bases match TRBD2. The germline V gene encodes CDR1 SGHRS and CDR2 YFSETQ. With 3 bases clipped from V and 0 bases from J, the junction kept 4 bases outside the gene matches. This CDR3 has 16 amino acids.

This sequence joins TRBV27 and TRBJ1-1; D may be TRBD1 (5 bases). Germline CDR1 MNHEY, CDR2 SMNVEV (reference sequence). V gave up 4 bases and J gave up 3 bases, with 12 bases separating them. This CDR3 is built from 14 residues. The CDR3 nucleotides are TGTGCCAGCAGTTATGGGTGGGGGGACACTGAAGCTTTCTTT. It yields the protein CASSYGWGDTEAFF.

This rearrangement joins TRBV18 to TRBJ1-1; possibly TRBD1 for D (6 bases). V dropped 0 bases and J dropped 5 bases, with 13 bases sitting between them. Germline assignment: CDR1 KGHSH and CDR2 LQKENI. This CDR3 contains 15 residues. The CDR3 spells CASSPPGQGWTEAFF. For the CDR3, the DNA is TGTGCCAGCTCACCACCGGGGCAGGGGTGGACTGAAGCTTTCTTT. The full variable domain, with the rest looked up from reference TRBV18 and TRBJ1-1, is NAGVMQNPRHLVRRRGQEARLRCSPMKGHSHVYWYRQLPEEGLKFMVYLQKENIIDESGMPKERFSAEFPKEGPSILRIQQVVRGDSAAYFCASSPPGQGWTEAFFGQGTRLTVV.

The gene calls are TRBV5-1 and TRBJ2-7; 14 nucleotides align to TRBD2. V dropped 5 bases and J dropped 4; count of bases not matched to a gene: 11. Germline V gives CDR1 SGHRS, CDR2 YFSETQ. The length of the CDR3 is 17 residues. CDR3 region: CASRWGGTSGGAYEQYF. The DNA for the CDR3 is TGCGCCAGCAGGTGGGGGGGGACTAGCGGGGGAGCTTACGAGCAGTACTTC.

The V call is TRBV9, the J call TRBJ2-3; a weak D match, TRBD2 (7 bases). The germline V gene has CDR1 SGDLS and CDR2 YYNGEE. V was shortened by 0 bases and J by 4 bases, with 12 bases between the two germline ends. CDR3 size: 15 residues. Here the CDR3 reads CASSVGGGGADTQYF. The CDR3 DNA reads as TGTGCCAGCAGCGTAGGAGGAGGGGGGGCAGATACGCAGTATTTT.

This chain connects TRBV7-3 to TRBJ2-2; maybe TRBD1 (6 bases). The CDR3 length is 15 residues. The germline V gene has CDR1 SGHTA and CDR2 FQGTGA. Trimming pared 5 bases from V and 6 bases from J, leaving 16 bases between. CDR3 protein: CASSPVGTGPGELFF. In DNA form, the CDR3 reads TGTGCCAGCAGCCCTGTCGGTACAGGGCCCGGGGAGCTGTTTTTT.

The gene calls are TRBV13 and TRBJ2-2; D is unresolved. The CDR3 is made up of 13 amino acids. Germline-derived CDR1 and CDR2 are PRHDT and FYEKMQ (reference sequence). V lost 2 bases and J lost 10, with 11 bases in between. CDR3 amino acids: CASSLTVAEELFF. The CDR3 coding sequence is TGTGCCAGCAGCTTAACAGTCGCCGAGGAGCTGTTTTTT.

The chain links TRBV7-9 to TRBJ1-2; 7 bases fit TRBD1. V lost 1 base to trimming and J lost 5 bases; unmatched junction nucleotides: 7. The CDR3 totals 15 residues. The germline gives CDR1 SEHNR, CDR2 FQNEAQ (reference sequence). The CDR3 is CASSLERDSPYGYTF. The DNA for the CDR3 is TGTGCCAGCAGCTTAGAAAGGGACAGCCCTTATGGCTACACCTTC.

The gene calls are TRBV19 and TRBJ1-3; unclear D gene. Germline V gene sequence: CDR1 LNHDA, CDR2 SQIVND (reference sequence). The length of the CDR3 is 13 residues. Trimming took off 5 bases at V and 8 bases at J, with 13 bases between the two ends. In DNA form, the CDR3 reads TGTGCCAGTAGTGCCGGGGAGATAGACACCATATATTTT. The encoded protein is CASSAGEIDTIYF. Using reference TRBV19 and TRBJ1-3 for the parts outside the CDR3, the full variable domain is DGGITQSPKYLFRKEGQNVTLSCEQNLNHDAMYWYRQDPGQGLRLIYYSQIVNDFQKGDIAEGYSVSREKKESFPLTVTSAQKNPTAFYLCASSAGEIDTIYFGEGSWLTVV.

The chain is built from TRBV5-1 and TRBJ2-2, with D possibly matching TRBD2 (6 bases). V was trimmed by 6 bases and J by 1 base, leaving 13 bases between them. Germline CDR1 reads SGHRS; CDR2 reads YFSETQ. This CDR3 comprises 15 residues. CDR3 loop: CASMREHLNTGELFF. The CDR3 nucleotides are TGCGCCAGCATGCGGGAACACCTGAACACCGGGGAGCTGTTTTTT. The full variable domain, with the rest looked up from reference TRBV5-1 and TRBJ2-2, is KAGVTQTPRYLIKTRGQQVTLSCSPISGHRSVSWYQQTPGQGLQFLFEYFSETQRNKGNFPGRFSGRQFSNSRSEMNVSTLELGDSALYLCASMREHLNTGELFFGEGSRLTVL.

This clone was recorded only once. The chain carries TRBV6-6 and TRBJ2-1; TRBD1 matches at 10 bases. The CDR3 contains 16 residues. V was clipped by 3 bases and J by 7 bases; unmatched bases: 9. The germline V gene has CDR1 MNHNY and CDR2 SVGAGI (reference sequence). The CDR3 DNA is TGTGCCAGCAGTTATTTGGGGACAGGGGATAAAAATGAGCAGTTCTTC. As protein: CASSYLGTGDKNEQFF.

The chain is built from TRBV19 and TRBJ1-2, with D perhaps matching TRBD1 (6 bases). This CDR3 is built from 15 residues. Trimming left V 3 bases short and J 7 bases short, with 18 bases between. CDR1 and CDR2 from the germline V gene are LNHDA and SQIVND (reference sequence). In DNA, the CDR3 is TGTGCCAGTAGTATCCCCTCCGCAGGGGCGATTGGCTACACCTTC. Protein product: CASSIPSAGAIGYTF.

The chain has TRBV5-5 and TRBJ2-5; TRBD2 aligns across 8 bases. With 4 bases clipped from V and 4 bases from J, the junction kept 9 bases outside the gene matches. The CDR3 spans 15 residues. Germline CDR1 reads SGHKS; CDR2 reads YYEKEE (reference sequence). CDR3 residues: CASSHRGGPGETQYF. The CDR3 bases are TGTGCCAGCAGCCATCGCGGGGGGCCGGGAGAGACCCAGTACTTC.

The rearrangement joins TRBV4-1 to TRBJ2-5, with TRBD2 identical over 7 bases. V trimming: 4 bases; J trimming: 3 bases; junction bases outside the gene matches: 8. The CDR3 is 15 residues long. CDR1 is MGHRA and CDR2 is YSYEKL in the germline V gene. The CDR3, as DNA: TGCGCCAGCAGCCGGACCGGACTAGATGAAGAGACCCAGTACTTC. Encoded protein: CASSRTGLDEETQYF.

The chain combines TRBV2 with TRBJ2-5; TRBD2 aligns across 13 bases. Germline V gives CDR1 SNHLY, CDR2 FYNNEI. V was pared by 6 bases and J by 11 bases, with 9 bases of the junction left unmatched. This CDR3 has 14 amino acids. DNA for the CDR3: TGTGCCAGCAGCCGGACTAGCGGGGGATCGGAGCAGTACTTC. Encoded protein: CASSRTSGGSEQYF. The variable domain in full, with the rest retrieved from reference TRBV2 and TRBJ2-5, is EPEVTQTPSHQVTQMGQEVILRCVPISNHLYFYWYRQILGQKVEFLVSFYNNEISEKSEIFDDQFSVERPDGSNFTLKIRSTKLEDSAMYFCASSRTSGGSEQYFGPGTRLLVL.

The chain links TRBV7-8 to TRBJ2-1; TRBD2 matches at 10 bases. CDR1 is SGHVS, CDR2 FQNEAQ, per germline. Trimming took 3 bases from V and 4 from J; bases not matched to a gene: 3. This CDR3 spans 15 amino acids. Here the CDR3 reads CASSFTSGTYNEQFF. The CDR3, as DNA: TGTGCCAGCAGCTTTACTAGCGGGACATACAATGAGCAGTTCTTC.

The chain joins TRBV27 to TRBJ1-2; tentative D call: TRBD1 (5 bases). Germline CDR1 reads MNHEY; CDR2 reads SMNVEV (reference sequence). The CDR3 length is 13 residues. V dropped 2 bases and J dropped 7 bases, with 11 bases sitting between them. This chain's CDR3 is CASSLDSEFGYTF. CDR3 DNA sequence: TGTGCCAGCAGTTTAGACAGCGAGTTTGGCTACACCTTC.

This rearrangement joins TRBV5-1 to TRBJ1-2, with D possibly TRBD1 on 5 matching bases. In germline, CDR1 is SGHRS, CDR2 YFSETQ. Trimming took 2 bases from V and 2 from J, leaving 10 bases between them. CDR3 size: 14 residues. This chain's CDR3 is CASSLDSPNYGYTF. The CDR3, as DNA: TGCGCCAGCAGCTTAGACAGTCCCAACTATGGCTACACCTTC.

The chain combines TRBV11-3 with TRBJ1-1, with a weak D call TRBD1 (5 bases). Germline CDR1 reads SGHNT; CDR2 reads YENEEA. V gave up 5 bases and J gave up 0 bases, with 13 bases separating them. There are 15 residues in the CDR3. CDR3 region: CASSLFPGLNTEAFF. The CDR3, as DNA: TGTGCCAGCAGCCTCTTCCCAGGGCTGAACACTGAAGCTTTCTTT.

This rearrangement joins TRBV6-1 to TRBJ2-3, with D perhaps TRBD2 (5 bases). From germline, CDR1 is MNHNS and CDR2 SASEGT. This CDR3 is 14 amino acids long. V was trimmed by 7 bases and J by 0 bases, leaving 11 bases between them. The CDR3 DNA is TGTGCCAGCAAAGGACTGTTCAGCACAGATACGCAGTATTTT. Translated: CASKGLFSTDTQYF.